Below are 16 T cell receptor beta chains sequenced from a single sample in a study of glioma-infiltrating T cells. Amplification of TCR alpha and beta CDR3 regions from RNA used iRepertoire nested multiplex PCR. TCRdb fed the multiplex PCR reads into MiXCR, producing one record per CDR3 protein. The table has 100,000 to 150,000 distinct CDR3 sequences, approximately 23% seen once; the top ten hold roughly 15%. The sequencing sample was made of glioma tissue, nonneoplastic brain tissue, or PBMCs (not recorded which). The receptors come from a human donor with low-grade glioma or glioblastoma, undergoing nonglioma brain surgery, or in good health (not recorded which).

This clonotype was seen ten or more times. The rearrangement uses TRBV5-1 and TRBJ2-3; no clear D gene. CDR1 and CDR2 (germline): SGHRS, YFSETQ. CDR3 length equals 12 residues. Trimming shortened V by 4 bases and J by 4 bases, and 7 bases separated the two germline ends. The CDR3: CASSLRPDTQYF. Here the CDR3 DNA reads TGCGCCAGCAGCCTCCGCCCAGATACGCAGTATTTT.

This clonotype was seen ten or more times. CDR3 loop: CASSLGGFQPQHF. DNA for the CDR3: TGCGCCAGCAGCTTGGGAGGGTTTCAGCCCCAGCATTTT. The V and J genes are TRBV5-1 and TRBJ1-5; D uncertain. Germline assignment: CDR1 SGHRS and CDR2 YFSETQ. This CDR3 spans 13 amino acids. Trimming stripped 0 bases from V and 6 bases from J, with 7 bases between.

A single count supports this clonotype. The J gene is TRBJ2-3, the V gene TRBV20-1; 13 bases map to TRBD2. In germline, CDR1 is DFQATT, CDR2 SNEGSKA (reference sequence). CDR3 length: 15 amino acids. With 3 bases clipped from V and 5 bases from J, the junction kept 5 bases outside the gene matches. The CDR3 region is CSASKGLAGQDTQYF. CDR3 bases: TGCAGTGCTAGTAAGGGACTAGCGGGACAAGATACGCAGTATTTT.

The V and J genes are TRBV7-2 and TRBJ1-5; maybe TRBD1 (5 bases). The germline V gene encodes CDR1 SGHTA and CDR2 FQGNSA. The V end was cut by 5 bases, the J end by 5 bases, with 34 bases between. CDR3 length: 21 amino acids. In nucleotides, the CDR3 is TGTGCCAGCAGCCCCACAGGTTTGGTACGATTAGTGGAAGTTTGGCATCAGCCCCAGCATTTT. Its translation: CASSPTGLVRLVEVWHQPQHF.

This clonotype has at least ten counts. The chain joins TRBV28 to TRBJ2-5, with D hard to call. The CDR3 is 15 amino acids. V was pared by 2 bases and J by 0 bases, with 10 bases between. In germline, CDR1 is MDHEN, CDR2 SYDVKM. This CDR3 reads CASSLRRLYQETQYF. DNA for the CDR3: TGTGCCAGCAGTTTACGGCGTTTGTACCAAGAGACCCAGTACTTC.

This clonotype was recorded many times. This chain joins TRBV6-2 or TRBV6-3 and TRBJ2-1; 7 bases fit TRBD1. There are 21 residues in the CDR3. The V gene end was trimmed by 2 bases and the J gene end by 7 bases; junction bases not matched to a gene: 26. Germline V lookup: CDR1 MNHEY, CDR2 SVGEGT. The CDR3 loop reads CASSYIWDSWVPGRPPNEQFF. Written as DNA, the CDR3 is TGTGCCAGCAGTTACATATGGGACAGTTGGGTTCCGGGACGCCCGCCAAATGAGCAGTTCTTC.

In this sample, this clonotype turned up a few times. This chain links TRBV10-3 with TRBJ2-3; 12 bases map to TRBD2. J gave up 6 bases and V 10 bases, and 14 bases lay outside the gene matches. The CDR3 is 16 residues long. Per germline, CDR1 ENHRY and CDR2 SYGVKD. CDR3 protein: CATSGDLAGGSDTQYF. The CDR3 region has the DNA TGTGCCACCTCCGGGGATCTAGCGGGAGGGTCGGATACGCAGTATTTT.

This clonotype was picked up many times. The J gene is TRBJ1-2, the V gene TRBV6-1; D may be TRBD1 (6 bases). Trimming removed 3 bases at V and 6 bases at J, with 11 bases between. CDR1 is MNHNS, CDR2 SASEGT, per germline. The length of the CDR3 is 13 residues. DNA of the CDR3: TGTGCCAGCAGTGACACAGGGTCCGATGGCTACACCTTC. Its translation: CASSDTGSDGYTF.

This clonotype was seen just once. Just one base apart from a much larger clone, this may be a read error. The genes are TRBV10-3 and TRBJ2-7; the D is unclear. The CDR3 loop spans 11 amino acids. V was pared by 7 bases and J by 2 bases, with 6 bases between. Germline V gene data show CDR1 as ENHRY and CDR2 as SYGVKD. The CDR3 nucleotides are TGTGCCATCACTGACGCCTACGAGCAGTACTTC. Its protein product is CAITDAYEQYF.

In regard to this clonotype: This may come from a read error, since a much larger clone is one base off. J is TRBJ1-2 and V is TRBV28; D remains ambiguous. The CDR3 totals 11 residues. V gave up 5 bases and J gave up 4 bases, with 5 bases separating them. The germline V gene encodes CDR1 MDHEN and CDR2 SYDVKM. CDR3 amino acids: CASSKIYGYTF. In nucleotides, the CDR3 is TGTGCCAGCAGTAAGATCTATGGCTACACCTTC.

This clonotype was observed at least ten times. The chain employs TRBV4-1 and TRBJ2-7; 8 bases are shared with TRBD1. This CDR3 contains 13 residues. The germline V gene has CDR1 MGHRA and CDR2 YSYEKL. V gave up 1 base and J gave up 7 bases; unmatched junction bases: 3. The CDR3 sequence is CASSQGRGLEQYF. Here the CDR3 DNA reads TGCGCCAGCAGCCAAGGCAGGGGGCTTGAGCAGTACTTC.

This clonotype was seen ten or more times. The chain employs TRBV20-1 and TRBJ1-1; D gene ambiguous. CDR1 is DFQATT and CDR2 is SNEGSKA in the germline V gene (reference sequence). V lost 0 bases and J lost 5, with 7 bases in between. There are 12 residues in the CDR3. CDR3 region: CSAREGNTEAFF. DNA for the CDR3: TGCAGTGCTAGAGAGGGGAATACTGAAGCTTTCTTT.

A few counts support this clonotype. This clone may be a read error of a much larger clone one base away. The chain employs TRBV28 and TRBJ1-5; D is possibly TRBD1 (5 bases). Germline assignment: CDR1 MDHEN and CDR2 SYDVKM. The CDR3 runs to 15 residues. The CDR3 bases are TGTGCTTGTCAGGGCGGAGGGTTTTGTAATCAGCCCCAGCATTTT. This codes for CACQGGGFCNQPQHF.

This clonotype was seen a handful of times. J is TRBJ1-3 and V is TRBV28; D possibly corresponds to TRBD1 (5 bases). CDR1 and CDR2 from the germline V gene are MDHEN and SYDVKM. There are 15 residues in the CDR3. The V gene lost 8 bases and the J gene lost 0 bases, with 14 bases spanning the gap. CDR3 loop: CASGNRLPSGNTIYF. Written as DNA, the CDR3 is TGTGCCAGCGGGAACAGGTTACCCTCTGGAAACACCATATATTTT. The whole variable domain, filled in from reference TRBV28 and TRBJ1-3, reads DVKVTQSSRYLVKRTGEKVFLECVQDMDHENMFWYRQDPGLGLRLIYFSYDVKMKEKGDIPEGYSVSREKKERFSLILESASTNQTSMYLCASGNRLPSGNTIYFGEGSWLTVV.

This clonotype appeared many times. This chain connects TRBV2 to TRBJ1-1, with a possible D match to TRBD1 (5 bases). Between the trimmed V and J ends, which lost 7 bases and 2 bases, there was a span of 11 bases. From germline, CDR1 is SNHLY and CDR2 FYNNEI. The CDR3 is 13 amino acids. CDR3 protein: CASIPDTNTEAFF. CDR3 nucleotides: TGTGCCAGCATTCCGGACACAAACACTGAAGCTTTCTTT.

In its sample, this clonotype ranks as medium-sized (0.01 to 0.1%). The chain employs TRBV14 and TRBJ1-1; D gene unclear. From germline, CDR1 is SGHDN and CDR2 FVKESK. Trimming pared 2 bases from V and 0 bases from J, leaving 4 bases between. The CDR3 runs 13 residues. The CDR3 region is CASSQQVNTEAFF. The CDR3, as DNA: TGTGCCAGCAGCCAACAGGTGAACACTGAAGCTTTCTTT.